Shown below are 4 T cell receptor beta chains from a single sample sequenced in a study of shared clonotypes between healthy human individuals. The method was immunoSEQ multiplex PCR; TCRdb's version includes in-frame clones alone and lacks a portion of them. The profile shows fewer than 2.5 million clones, approximately 94% of them singletons. Specimen: naive CD4+ T cells from PBMCs. Documented subset: CD45RA+ positively selected. These receptors were collected from a man younger than 35 in good health. Some clones in this sample may be carry-over from other donors' samples.

The chain uses TRBV27 and TRBJ2-3; 7 bases map to TRBD1. Trimming at V came to 6 bases and at J to 5 bases, leaving 11 bases not matched to a gene. CDR3 size: 15 residues. Germline CDR1 reads MNHEY; CDR2 reads SMNVEV (reference sequence). The CDR3 DNA is TGTGCCAGCAGCCGACCCGGGACAGACGAAGATACGCAGTATTTT. Translating it yields CASSRPGTDEDTQYF.

The chain uses TRBV27 and TRBJ1-6; 7 bases align to TRBD1. The germline V gene encodes CDR1 MNHEY and CDR2 SMNVEV (reference sequence). The CDR3 sequence is 16 residues long. V lost 5 bases, J lost 7 bases, and 11 bases stayed unmatched. The CDR3 loop reads CASSGIRDRRNSPLHF. The CDR3 DNA reads as TGTGCCAGCAGTGGCATCCGGGACAGACGAAATTCACCCCTCCACTTT.

This clone was seen just once. The chain carries TRBV5-1 and TRBJ1-2; 8 bases are a match to TRBD1. The germline V gene has CDR1 SGHRS and CDR2 YFSETQ. V lost 4 bases and J lost 8; bases outside the gene matches: 10. CDR3 length: 14 amino acids. In nucleotides, the CDR3 is TGCGCCAGCAGCCTAGACCCAGGGGGCCGGGGCTACACCTTC. Protein product: CASSLDPGGRGYTF.

This clone was found once. The CDR3 is CASTAGTTLSNQPQHF. As DNA, the CDR3 is TGTGCCAGTACGGCAGGGACCACCCTCAGCAATCAGCCCCAGCATTTT. The V and J genes are TRBV19 and TRBJ1-5, with a weak D call TRBD1 (5 bases). This CDR3 has 16 amino acids. V was cut by 7 bases and J by 1 base, with 17 bases left in between. Germline assignment: CDR1 LNHDA and CDR2 SQIVND (reference sequence).